This entry features one T cell receptor (beta chain) sequence. This clone was seen only once. There is no known antigen for this receptor. Within one base of it there is no much larger clone, and no base qualities were kept. This sample was taken from a study of shared T cell receptors in the human thymus listed by TCRdb under 2021. Broadly, across the study: The study examined how self-reactive, shared T-cell receptor alpha chains are generated in the human thymus.

Library prep was done by the immunoSEQ multiplex PCR assay. The source is immuneACCESS, and TCRdb retained only in-frame sequences with V and J called. Part of the clones is not carried over; for the studies checked, unresolved V genes explain less than half of this, and the remainder is unexplained. The sample records about 660,000 clones, 88% of which are singletons. The ten top clones hold 0.0085% to 0.012% of the sample. The sample also formed part of further work on human thymus T cells. As the second study states: Donors were immunologically healthy infants undergoing open corrective cardiac surgery for congenital heart defects in Finland. Thymus tissue was collected as surgical resects that were removed during corrective cardiac surgery. Biased V and J gene segment usage appeared to be present in both thymic and peripheral blood repertoires. Highly overlapping thymic TCR repertoires among unrelated individuals were reported in the related research. The study described the TCR alpha and beta repertoires in under ten infant thymus samples and a few matching peripheral blood samples. The infant donors were roughly 6 to 244 days old, and the cohort included a handful of males and a couple of females. After being mechanically released from the tissue, thymocytes were kept at -70 degrees C in pellets of about 8.5-30 million cells. A QIAsymphony instrument was used to extract genomic DNA from frozen cell pellets. TCRB and TCRAD loci were amplified from a standardized quantity of quality-controlled genomic DNA using the immunoSEQ multiplex PCR assay. The amplicons covered the V(D)J region and were long enough to include the CDR3 and to identify the V and J genes. The amplicons were sequenced on an Illumina platform via the commercial immunoSEQ service. Corrections for primer bias and sequencing errors followed previously described methods, while TCRAD and TCRB definitions were based on the IMGT database. The repertoires were analysed using immunoSEQ Analyzer 3.0 and VDJTools for basic statistics, V/J segment usage, diversity estimates, rarefaction and pairwise overlap. Diversity was estimated using the Chao1, ChaoE, Efron-Thisted, Shannon and inverse Simpson indices, and was also estimated on datasets down-sampled to the size of the smallest sample. For repertoire overlap, CDR3 nucleotide sequence, V gene and J gene had to match strictly, and clustering was done by Jaccard-based multidimensional scaling. On average, thymus samples gave 750,000 to 1,000,000 unique TCRB clonotypes, whereas blood samples gave about 92,000.

This TCR was recovered from a boy in the first two years of life with a congenital heart defect. Donor details come from another sample of the same person, matched by shared clones. Material for sequencing was thymocytes.

The DNA reads TGTGCCACCAGCAGAGGTAAATTTGGACAGGGGGACGATCAGCCCCAGCATTTT. It encodes CATSRGKFGQGDDQPQHF. The chain couples TRBV15 to TRBJ1-5; 10 of the junction bases match TRBD1. The CDR3 has 18 amino acids, counting the end cysteine and phenylalanine. Of all the DNA, just the CDR3 is kept, 54 bases in frame from base 1. For CDR1 and CDR2, the germline V gene (reference sequence) lists LNHNV and YYDKDF. Ends trimmed: V by 1 base, J by 5 bases; bases unmatched to a gene: 11.